This entry describes one T cell receptor beta chain. What it binds is unknown. TCRdb re-derived calls from the multiplex PCR reads in MiXCR, one entry per CDR3 protein. The repertoire holds just under 65,000 distinct CDR3 sequences, with 57% as singletons. Germline-derived CDR1 and CDR2 are LGHNA and YSLEER. The CDR3 extends over 14 amino acids. Trimming left V 3 bases short and J 5 bases short, with 8 bases between. This record comes from a study of breast tumors, draining lymph nodes, adjacent tissues. Findings and limits, study-wide: Compared with basal-like, luminal-like tumors shared significantly more repertoire with nontumor tissue. Data fit most tumor T cells coming from lymph node, expanding in tumor. Tumor repertoires ranked between lymph nodes and nontumor tissue in diversity, with V and J gene preferences. That most tumor T cells come from lymph nodes remained unproven.

The chain joins TRBV4-3 to TRBJ1-6, with no clear D. Sequencing was performed on breast tumor tissue. This clonotype was obtained from a female donor with breast cancer. Some clones in this sample may be carry-over from other donors' samples. This chain's CDR3 is CASSQGRNNSPLHF. The CDR3 nucleotides read TGCGCCAGCAGCCAGGGGAGGAATAATTCACCCCTCCACTTT.